This note documents a single T cell receptor (beta chain) sequence. Every donor, a Caucasian adult, lived in Nashville, Tennessee. The data derive from a study of shared clonotypes between healthy human individuals. Study-level information: Serving as donors were two women and three men, whose ages spanned 18 to 49.

Profiling relied on immunoSEQ multiplex PCR, and the TCRdb table lists in-frame clones only, not all of them. The sample contains 450,000 to 500,000 clones, over 75% of which appear only once. The CDR3 is 15 residues long. The V gene lost 8 bases and the J gene lost 6 bases, with 21 bases spanning the gap. Germline V gene sequence: CDR1 MNHEY, CDR2 SVGAGI. Input material: PBMCs. This TCR was sampled from a woman between 35 and 50 years old in good health. Some clones in this sample may be carry-over from other donors' samples. The rearrangement links TRBV6-5 to TRBJ2-3; TRBD2 might be the D (7 bases). CDR3 bases: TGTGCCAGCGGGGGAGGGGGAGAACGGGGCGATACGCAGTATTTT. Residues: CASGGGGERGDTQYF.